Described below is a single TCR beta chain sequence and its context. This CDR3 has 13 residues. V was pared by 7 bases and J by 3 bases, with 12 bases between. CDR1 is ENHRY, CDR2 SYGVKD, per germline. Profiling relied on immunoSEQ multiplex PCR, and the TCRdb table lists in-frame clones only, not all of them. The repertoire holds about 160,000 clones, with roughly 93% as singletons. This specimen belongs to a study of blood T cell repertoires in COVID-19. The source material was peripheral blood. V usage is TRBV10-3 and J usage is TRBJ1-1, with D possibly being TRBD1 (6 bases). This clonotype was obtained from a woman in her forties or fifties with acute or convalescent COVID-19. The DNA of the CDR3 is TGTGCCATCACCAACGAGGGGGACACTGAAGCTTTCTTT. It yields the protein CAITNEGDTEAFF.